This record covers a single T cell receptor (beta chain). Its antigen is unidentified. Per the germline V gene, CDR1 is SGHRS and CDR2 is YFSETQ. The CDR3 has 12 residues. The germline V and J ends were trimmed by 4 bases and 0 bases, with 4 bases remaining between them. This entry comes from a study of cytomegalovirus exposure and HLA in healthy donors. Using immunoSEQ multiplex PCR, the repertoire was profiled, and TCRdb retains in-frame clones only, with some absent. Among about 75,000 clones, 85% were seen once, and the ten largest hold 3%. Study-wide points: It was reportedly the case that the classifier diagnosed cytomegalovirus status with high specificity and sensitivity. According to a later analysis, TCR clusters from the first cohort tended to co-occur in the 120 or so validation repertoires. Altogether, some 160 TCR beta chains were recorded as cytomegalovirus-associated.

The chain employs TRBV5-1 and TRBJ2-5; D gene unclear. The material sequenced was PBMCs. This receptor was identified in a young man in good health and CMV-seronegative. CDR3 bases: TGCGCCAGCAGCGCGTACCAAGAGACCCAGTACTTC. The encoded protein is CASSAYQETQYF.